The T cell receptor (beta chain) described here comes from a study of blood T cell repertoires in COVID-19. The germline V gene encodes CDR1 SGHNT and CDR2 YENEEA. Deletions cut 2 bases from V and 7 bases from J, with 8 bases between. The CDR3 runs 13 residues. This table comes from immunoSEQ multiplex PCR, and its TCRdb copy is limited to in-frame clones, with some not included. Of about 130,000 clones in the sample, roughly four fifths were seen once. The study recruited people aged about 18 to 90 years across approximately 24 US areas. This clonotype was sampled from a man aged 30-40 years who had recovered from COVID-19. The chain carries TRBV11-3 and TRBJ2-2; tentatively, D is TRBD1 (5 bases). Specimen: PBMCs or T cells enriched from blood (not recorded which). The CDR3 spells CASSLWGGGELFF. CDR3 bases: TGTGCCAGCAGCTTATGGGGCGGCGGGGAGCTGTTTTTT.